This T cell receptor (beta chain) was documented in a study of blood T cell repertoires in COVID-19. Study-level information: COVID-19 samples from acute and convalescent phases originated in the United States, Italy and Spain.

Original data processing: Amplification from reference gene primers served as the basis for estimated nucleated cell counts. Some clones are missing from TCRdb's copy, which holds only in-frame ones; the method was immunoSEQ multiplex PCR. That table gives V, J and clone size, and the DNA gave D and trimming. The sample consists of some 320,000 clones, 85% of them appearing once. Cohorts were determined from participant-reported clinical history. In the 2 weeks before study entry, exposed participants met a COVID-19 case, which was PCR-confirmed or clinician-diagnosed. Germline V gene lookup returns CDR1 SGHTS and CDR2 YDEGEE. Trimming cost V 2 bases and J 8 bases, with 10 bases left between them. The CDR3 covers 12 residues. This clone has a single count.

The clonotype was recovered from a woman in her twenties or thirties who had been exposed to COVID-19. Specimen: PBMCs or T cells enriched from blood (not recorded which). The chain joins TRBV5-8 to TRBJ1-2; D is possibly TRBD1 (6 bases). The CDR3 DNA reads TGTGCCAGCAGCTTACAGGGATTCGGCTACACCTTC. Its translation: CASSLQGFGYTF. Filled out from reference TRBV5-8 and TRBJ1-2, the complete variable domain reads EAGVTQSPTHLIKTRGQQATLRCSPISGHTSVYWYQQALGLGLQFLLWYDEGEERNRGNFPPRFSGRQFPNYSSELNVNALELEDSALYLCASSLQGFGYTFGSGTRLTVV.